The TCR beta chain described here comes from a study of T cell repertoires in cytomegalovirus infection. Study-wide context: CMV epitopes in the study were HLA-C-restricted (recently identified) and HLA-B-restricted (well studied). An indication of both CMV infection and matching HLA type came from public TCR beta signatures.

Each CDR3 protein gets one entry after TCRdb re-called the reads with MiXCR. The sample has approximately 910,000 distinct CDR3 sequences; approximately 31% are singletons. This clonotype was seen only a few times. No antigen is known for it. CDR1 is DFQATT and CDR2 is SNEGSKA in the germline V gene (reference sequence). V was clipped by 0 bases and J by 0 bases, with 14 bases between them. This CDR3 has 16 residues. Whole-study findings and limits: It was HLA-C-restricted CMV-specific TCR beta clonotypes that dominated the response ex vivo.

The chain combines TRBV20-1 with TRBJ1-1, with D tentatively TRBD1 (5 bases). The TCR originated in a human donor in good health (CMV status not recorded). Some clones in this sample may be carry-over from other donors' samples. This specimen consisted of cultured CD8+ T cells from PBMCs, obtained from culture after CMV antigen stimulation. The CDR3 sequence is CSARDRAGRMNTEAFF. CDR3 coding DNA: TGCAGTGCTAGAGATCGGGCAGGGCGAATGAACACTGAAGCTTTCTTT.